The T cell receptor beta chain described here comes from a study of human T cells and chemical hapten exposure. As for time point: patch test 1, 2 weeks after DPC sensitization. Treatment described: therapeutic diphenylcyclopropenone sensitization with weekly scalp DPC. Blood draws preceded each patch test application. The germline V and J ends were trimmed by 0 bases and 1 base, with 10 bases remaining between them. In germline, CDR1 is DFQATT, CDR2 SNEGSKA (reference sequence). CDR3 size: 15 residues. This clonotype showed up many times. What it binds is unknown. TCRdb reanalysed the RACE reads using MiXCR and keeps one entry per CDR3 protein. The sample lists about 71,000 distinct CDR3 sequences, 9.8% seen once, with roughly 3.3% in the top ten. Study findings and constraints: Expanded TCR sets contained significantly more large CDR3 similarity clusters than controls. Alopecia affected the donors, so their immune response may differ from healthy people's.

This chain connects TRBV20-1 to TRBJ2-4, with no clear D. The TCR was taken from a woman aged 40 to 50 with alopecia areata. Some clones in this sample may be carry-over from other donors' samples. Sequencing was performed on whole blood, taken in connection with sensitization to the hapten diphenylcyclopropenone (DPC). The CDR3 nucleotides read TGCAGTGCTAGAGAGGAGACGAGGGCCAAAAACATTCAGTACTTC. It is translated as CSAREETRAKNIQYF.